This T cell receptor beta chain was sequenced in a study of blood T cell repertoires in COVID-19. Study-level background: From T cells, B-cell-depleted T cells, or PBMCs came the material, which was cDNA or gDNA.

There are 16 residues in the CDR3. Germline loops: CDR1 KGHDR, CDR2 SFDVKD. V shed 1 base, J shed 5 bases, and the junction held 5 bases outside the gene matches. As processed by the authors: Reference gene primer amplification gave estimated nucleated cell counts. Only in-frame clones appear in the TCRdb table, and some are missing; sequencing was by immunoSEQ multiplex PCR. For V, J and clone size, that table is used; D and trimming come from the DNA. The sample holds some 150,000 clones, around 73% seen once. The rearrangement links TRBV24-1 to TRBJ2-3, with 10 bases identical to TRBD2. The sequence was obtained from a woman between 50 and 59 years old with active or convalescent COVID-19. Sequencing input: peripheral blood. CDR3 sequence: CATSDLASGRGDTQYF. The CDR3 DNA is TGTGCCACCAGTGATTTAGCTAGCGGGAGAGGAGATACGCAGTATTTT.